One sample yielded the 25 T cell receptor beta chains listed below, sequenced in a study of human T cells and chemical hapten exposure. TCRdb reprocessed the RACE reads via MiXCR and lists one record per CDR3 protein. The sample holds 350,000 to 450,000 distinct CDR3 sequences, roughly 5% seen once. Sample time point: pre-sensitization, week 0. Treatment indicated: therapeutic diphenylcyclopropenone sensitization with weekly scalp DPC. This specimen consisted of whole blood, obtained in connection with sensitization to the hapten diphenylcyclopropenone (DPC). The receptors were sampled from a woman aged 50 to 60 with alopecia areata. Some clones in this sample may be carry-over from other donors' samples.

This clonotype appeared a few times. This chain connects TRBV5-1 to TRBJ2-1; 7 nucleotides match TRBD2. Trimming at V came to 0 bases and at J to 6 bases, leaving 3 bases not matched to a gene. Germline V gene sequence: CDR1 SGHRS, CDR2 YFSETQ. This CDR3 contains 14 residues. CDR3 residues: CASSLATSANEQFF. CDR3 nucleotide sequence: TGCGCCAGCAGCTTGGCCACTAGCGCCAATGAGCAGTTCTTC.

The table lists this clonotype with a few counts. This rearrangement joins TRBV6-5 to TRBJ1-4, with D hard to call. V lost 4 bases, J lost 4 bases, and 7 bases lay in between. CDR1 is MNHEY, CDR2 SVGAGI, per germline. The CDR3 contains 13 residues. The CDR3 here is CASSSDRNEKLFF. The CDR3 DNA reads TGTGCCAGCAGTTCGGACCGTAATGAAAAACTGTTTTTT.

There are many counts of this clonotype. The J gene is TRBJ1-1, the V gene TRBV18, with a possible D match to TRBD1 (6 bases). Germline V CDR1 and CDR2: KGHSH, LQKENI. V lost 7 bases and J 0 bases, leaving 9 bases between the germline ends. The CDR3 contains 13 residues. The CDR3 region has the DNA TGTGCCAGCTGTACAGGGCTGAACACTGAAGCTTTCTTT. It yields the protein CASCTGLNTEAFF.

This clonotype has more than one count but fewer than ten. The V gene is TRBV29-1, the J gene TRBJ2-7, with 9 bases aligning to TRBD1. Germline V CDR1 and CDR2: SQVTM, ANQGSEA. This CDR3 contains 14 residues. V lost 4 bases and J lost 2; bases outside the gene matches: 6. CDR3: CSVADRGEPYEQYF. The CDR3 DNA is TGCAGCGTTGCGGACAGGGGTGAGCCCTACGAGCAGTACTTC.

This clonotype was seen ten or more times. This rearrangement joins TRBV10-3 to TRBJ2-3; 7 nucleotides align to TRBD2. CDR1 is ENHRY, CDR2 SYGVKD, per germline. The J segment lost 3 bases and the V segment lost 4 bases, leaving 4 bases of the junction unmatched. This CDR3 contains 14 residues. The CDR3 DNA sequence: TGTGCCATCAGTGGGGAGGGGATGACAGATACGCAGTATTTT. Encoded protein: CAISGEGMTDTQYF.

This clonotype appeared many times. V is TRBV27 and J is TRBJ2-2, with 11 positions matching TRBD2. The CDR3 extends over 19 amino acids. Per the germline V gene, CDR1 is MNHEY and CDR2 is SMNVEV (reference sequence). V lost 4 bases and J lost 1; bases outside the gene matches: 11. The CDR3 protein is CASSSKRRGLAVNTGELFF. The CDR3 DNA reads as TGTGCCAGCAGTTCTAAGAGGCGGGGACTAGCGGTGAACACCGGGGAGCTGTTTTTT.

This clonotype has a count of ten or more. The chain joins TRBV10-3 to TRBJ2-1; no clear D gene. Trimming cost V 3 bases and J 10 bases, with 10 bases left between them. CDR1 and CDR2 (germline): ENHRY, SYGVKD. The CDR3 has 12 amino acids. The CDR3 region is CAISDPQREQFF. In DNA form, the CDR3 reads TGTGCCATCAGTGATCCCCAGAGGGAGCAGTTCTTC.

The sample holds a few counts of this clonotype. V gene TRBV19 combines with J gene TRBJ1-5; D is unclear. The CDR3 contains 14 residues. CDR1 and CDR2 from the germline V gene are LNHDA and SQIVND (reference sequence). Trimming left V 6 bases short and J 6 bases short, with 15 bases between. CDR3 in amino acids: CASSLRRVGQPQHF. CDR3 sequence (DNA): TGTGCCAGTAGCCTACGAAGGGTTGGTCAGCCCCAGCATTTT.

This clonotype was observed at least ten times. The rearrangement uses TRBV6-2 or TRBV6-3 and TRBJ1-1; D gene uncertain. The germline V and J ends were trimmed by 0 bases and 6 bases, with 11 bases remaining between them. The germline gives CDR1 MNHEY, CDR2 SVGEGT. The CDR3 has 14 residues. The CDR3 DNA reads as TGTGCCAGCAGTTACTCGAGGTCTCAGGCTGAAGCTTTCTTT. Its translation is CASSYSRSQAEAFF.

This clonotype occurred a few times. The CDR3 nucleotides read TGTGCCAGCAGCCAAGGAGGCGGGAGGGCCCCCGGGGAGCTGTTTTTT. This translates into CASSQGGGRAPGELFF. The chain has TRBV3-1 and TRBJ2-2, with 9 bases identical to TRBD2. Trimming removed 1 base from V and 6 bases from J; junction bases left unmatched: 6. Germline values: CDR1 LGHDT, CDR2 YNNKEL (reference sequence). The CDR3 is 16 residues long.

J is TRBJ1-2 and V is TRBV5-6; D is unclear. Per the germline V gene, CDR1 is SGHDT and CDR2 is YYEEEE. V lost 3 bases and J lost 4, with 13 bases in between. CDR3 size: 14 residues. CDR3 DNA: TGTGCCAGCAGCTGGCAGTCCGGGCGCTATGGCTACACCTTC. Protein: CASSWQSGRYGYTF.

This clonotype was seen many times. J is TRBJ2-5 and V is TRBV7-9, with a weak D call TRBD2 (6 bases). Germline V CDR1 and CDR2: SEHNR, FQNEAQ (reference sequence). This CDR3 has 14 residues. Trimming took 2 bases from V and 5 from J, leaving 12 bases between them. The CDR3 here is CASSLFGGGETQYF. The CDR3 DNA reads as TGTGCCAGCAGCTTATTCGGGGGTGGCGAGACCCAGTACTTC.

This clonotype was recorded at least ten times. V gene TRBV3-1 combines with J gene TRBJ1-4; D may be TRBD1 (6 bases). Trimming removed 5 bases from V and 0 bases from J, with 13 bases in between. CDR1 is LGHDT, CDR2 YNNKEL, per germline (reference sequence). CDR3 length: 16 amino acids. The CDR3 region has the DNA TGTGCCAGCAGCAGGGGGAAGATCACAACTAATGAAAAACTGTTTTTT. Encoded protein: CASSRGKITTNEKLFF.

In DNA form, the CDR3 reads TGTGCCAGCAGCCTTCGTAGAATGGGACAGTCGAATGAAAAACTGTTTTTT. Its protein product is CASSLRRMGQSNEKLFF. V and J are TRBV14 and TRBJ1-4; the match to TRBD1 covers 7 bases. J was trimmed by 5 bases and V by 4 bases; bases with no gene match: 13. Per the germline V gene, CDR1 is SGHDN and CDR2 is FVKESK. The CDR3 sequence is 17 residues long.

The chain combines TRBV20-1 with TRBJ1-4; 11 nucleotides match TRBD1. The CDR3 covers 14 residues. Germline values: CDR1 DFQATT, CDR2 SNEGSKA (reference sequence). Trimming cost V 6 bases and J 7 bases; bases outside gene matches: 7. The CDR3 protein is CSAVTGTGGEKLFF. The CDR3 DNA sequence: TGCAGTGCCGTAACCGGGACAGGGGGTGAAAAACTGTTTTTT.

The chain links TRBV27 to TRBJ2-7; the match to TRBD2 covers 14 bases. The germline CDR1 and CDR2 sequences are MNHEY and SMNVEV (reference sequence). Trimming at V came to 4 bases and at J to 6 bases, leaving 11 bases not matched to a gene. The CDR3 is 17 residues long. The CDR3 DNA sequence: TGTGCCAGCAGTTCCCTTGTGACTAGCGGGAGGGCCTCCGAGCAGTACTTC. Protein sequence: CASSSLVTSGRASEQYF.

This clonotype was seen a few times. V gene TRBV23-1 combines with J gene TRBJ2-5; unclear D gene. TRBV23-1 belongs to the ORF category, with a function that is uncertain. The CDR3 contains 14 residues. Between the trimmed V and J ends, which lost 0 bases and 2 bases, there was a span of 7 bases. The CDR3 DNA follows: TGCGCCAGCAGTCAATCCAGGCCTCAAGAGACCCAGTACTTC. It is translated as CASSQSRPQETQYF.

The chain couples TRBV12-3 or TRBV12-4 to TRBJ2-3; no reliable D call. The V gene lost 4 bases and the J gene lost 4 bases, with 12 bases spanning the gap. This CDR3 contains 14 residues. In nucleotides, the CDR3 is TGTGCCAGCAGTTCAAAGGGCACGCCAGATACGCAGTATTTT. Residues: CASSSKGTPDTQYF.

The gene calls are TRBV6-5 and TRBJ2-5; no clear D gene. V was cut by 5 bases and J by 2 bases, with 9 bases left in between. The CDR3 extends over 13 amino acids. CDR1 and CDR2 (germline): MNHEY, SVGAGI. The CDR3 DNA reads TGTGCCAGCAGTCCGCAGAGGCAAGAGACCCAGTACTTC. Translated, it gives CASSPQRQETQYF.

This clonotype came up many times. This rearrangement joins TRBV5-6 to TRBJ2-7; D is unresolved. The CDR3 consists of 12 residues. The V gene lost 3 bases and the J gene lost 6 bases, with 10 bases spanning the gap. From germline, CDR1 is SGHDT and CDR2 YYEEEE. The CDR3 sequence is CASSSLDSEQYF. Here the CDR3 DNA reads TGTGCCAGCAGCTCCCTGGATAGCGAGCAGTACTTC.

This clonotype appeared many times. V gene TRBV29-1 combines with J gene TRBJ1-4; D is unclear. Germline V CDR1 and CDR2: SQVTM, ANQGSEA. V dropped 4 bases and J dropped 14 bases, with 14 bases sitting between them. The length of the CDR3 is 11 residues. CDR3 nucleotides: TGCAGCGTTGCCCGGAGTGGCTCCCTGTTTTTT. Translated, it gives CSVARSGSLFF.

Many counts were recorded for this clonotype. The chain recombines TRBV3-1 with TRBJ2-7, with 10 positions matching TRBD2. The V gene end was trimmed by 6 bases and the J gene end by 4 bases; junction bases not matched to a gene: 3. The CDR3 has 13 residues. Germline V gives CDR1 LGHDT, CDR2 YNNKEL (reference sequence). CDR3 amino acids: CASSSGRLYEQYF. As DNA, the CDR3 is TGTGCCAGCAGTAGCGGGAGGTTGTACGAGCAGTACTTC.

This clonotype was counted ten times or more. This chain links TRBV5-1 with TRBJ1-4; the D gene is possibly TRBD1 (5 bases). The germline V gene has CDR1 SGHRS and CDR2 YFSETQ. V was cut by 7 bases and J by 7 bases, with 14 bases left in between. CDR3 length: 13 amino acids. In DNA form, the CDR3 reads TGCGCCAGCGGGGACCTAGGGAGTGAAAAACTGTTTTTT. It yields the protein CASGDLGSEKLFF.

This clonotype has a count of ten or more. The V and J genes are TRBV12-3 or TRBV12-4 and TRBJ1-3, with 7 bases matching TRBD1. After removal of 2 bases from V and 8 bases from J, the junction contained 3 bases not matched to a gene. There are 13 residues in the CDR3. CDR3 sequence reads: CASSLYTGDTIYF. The CDR3 bases are TGTGCCAGCAGTTTATATACAGGGGACACCATATATTTT.

This clonotype appeared many times. This chain joins TRBV29-1 and TRBJ1-5; D call uncertain. In germline, CDR1 is SQVTM, CDR2 ANQGSEA. This CDR3 has 13 amino acids. V lost 4 bases, J lost 0 bases, and 7 bases lay in between. The CDR3 is CSVVENSNQPQHF. The CDR3 nucleotides read TGCAGCGTTGTGGAGAATAGCAATCAGCCCCAGCATTTT.